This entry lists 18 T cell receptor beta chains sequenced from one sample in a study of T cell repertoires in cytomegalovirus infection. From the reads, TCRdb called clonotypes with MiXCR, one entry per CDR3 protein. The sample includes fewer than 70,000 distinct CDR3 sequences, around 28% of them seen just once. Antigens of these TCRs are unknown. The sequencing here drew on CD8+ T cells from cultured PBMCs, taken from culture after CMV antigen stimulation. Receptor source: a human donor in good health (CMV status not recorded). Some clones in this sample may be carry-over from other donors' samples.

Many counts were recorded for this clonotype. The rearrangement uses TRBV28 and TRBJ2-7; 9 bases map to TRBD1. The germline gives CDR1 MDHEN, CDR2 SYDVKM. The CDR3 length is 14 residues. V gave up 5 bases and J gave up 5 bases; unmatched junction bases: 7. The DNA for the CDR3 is TGTGCCAGCAGTATACTCGGGACAGGGAACGAGCAGTACTTC. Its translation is CASSILGTGNEQYF.

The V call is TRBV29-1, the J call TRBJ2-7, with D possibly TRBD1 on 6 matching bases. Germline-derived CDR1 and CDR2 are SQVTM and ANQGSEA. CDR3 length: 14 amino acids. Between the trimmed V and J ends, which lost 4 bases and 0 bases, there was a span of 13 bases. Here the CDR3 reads CSVARDTSSYEQYF. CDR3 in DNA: TGCAGCGTTGCCCGGGACACGAGCTCCTACGAGCAGTACTTC.

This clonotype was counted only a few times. The CDR3 protein is CASSLEPPAVSEAFF. In nucleotides, the CDR3 is TGCGCCAGCAGCCTCGAGCCCCCCGCGGTAAGTGAAGCTTTCTTT. V is TRBV4-1 and J is TRBJ1-1, with unresolved D. CDR3 length: 15 residues. Germline CDR1 and CDR2: MGHRA and YSYEKL. V was clipped by 4 bases and J by 7 bases, with 19 bases between them.

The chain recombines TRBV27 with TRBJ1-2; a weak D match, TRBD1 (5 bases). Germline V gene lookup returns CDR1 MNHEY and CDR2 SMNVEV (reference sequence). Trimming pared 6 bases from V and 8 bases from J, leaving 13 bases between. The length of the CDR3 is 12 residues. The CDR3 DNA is TGTGCCAGCAGATTTCCGGGGGAAGGCTACACCTTC. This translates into CASRFPGEGYTF.

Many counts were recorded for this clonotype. The CDR3 spells CASMFGRGTVSDEQYF. The CDR3 DNA sequence: TGTGCCAGCATGTTCGGCCGGGGGACAGTGAGTGACGAGCAGTACTTC. The V call is TRBV12-3 or TRBV12-4, the J call TRBJ2-7, with D maybe TRBD1 (7 bases). The CDR3 spans 16 residues. The V and J ends lost 7 bases and 5 bases respectively, with 24 bases between them.

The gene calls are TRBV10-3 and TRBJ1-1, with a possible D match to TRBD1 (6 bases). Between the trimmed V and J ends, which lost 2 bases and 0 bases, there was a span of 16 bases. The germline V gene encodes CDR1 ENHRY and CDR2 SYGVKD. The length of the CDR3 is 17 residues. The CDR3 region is CAISEVQGIGMNTEAFF. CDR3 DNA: TGTGCCATCAGTGAGGTCCAGGGGATAGGCATGAACACTGAAGCTTTCTTT.

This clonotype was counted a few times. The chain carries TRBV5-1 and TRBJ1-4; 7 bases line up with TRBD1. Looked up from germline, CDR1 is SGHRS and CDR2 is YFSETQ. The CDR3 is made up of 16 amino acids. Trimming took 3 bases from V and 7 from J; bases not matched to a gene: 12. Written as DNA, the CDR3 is TGCGCCAGCAGCTCCCCCCAGTCAGGGGGTGGTGAAAAACTGTTTTTT. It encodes CASSSPQSGGGEKLFF.

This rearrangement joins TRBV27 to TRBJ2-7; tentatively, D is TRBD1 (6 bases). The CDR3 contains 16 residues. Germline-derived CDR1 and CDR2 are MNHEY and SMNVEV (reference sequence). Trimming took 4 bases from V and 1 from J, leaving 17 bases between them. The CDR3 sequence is CASSSTDSWVSYEQYF. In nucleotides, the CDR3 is TGTGCCAGCAGTTCCACGGACAGTTGGGTGTCCTACGAGCAGTACTTC.

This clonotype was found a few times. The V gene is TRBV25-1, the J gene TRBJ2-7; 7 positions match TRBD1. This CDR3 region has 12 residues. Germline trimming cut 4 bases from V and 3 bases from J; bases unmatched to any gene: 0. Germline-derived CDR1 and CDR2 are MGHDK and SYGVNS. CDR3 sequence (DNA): TGTGCCAGCAGTGGGGACAGCTACGAGCAGTACTTC. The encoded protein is CASSGDSYEQYF.

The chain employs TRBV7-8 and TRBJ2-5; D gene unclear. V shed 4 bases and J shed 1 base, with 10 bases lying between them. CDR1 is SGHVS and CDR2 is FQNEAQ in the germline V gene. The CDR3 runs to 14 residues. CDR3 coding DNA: TGTGCCAGCAGCTCCGTAGGTTCCCAAGAGACCCAGTACTTC. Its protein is CASSSVGSQETQYF.

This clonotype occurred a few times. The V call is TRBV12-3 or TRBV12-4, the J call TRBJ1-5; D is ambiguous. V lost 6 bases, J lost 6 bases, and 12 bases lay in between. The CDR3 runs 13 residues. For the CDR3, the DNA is TGTGCCAGCAGCCTAACTACGGGTCAGCCCCAGCATTTT. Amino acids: CASSLTTGQPQHF.

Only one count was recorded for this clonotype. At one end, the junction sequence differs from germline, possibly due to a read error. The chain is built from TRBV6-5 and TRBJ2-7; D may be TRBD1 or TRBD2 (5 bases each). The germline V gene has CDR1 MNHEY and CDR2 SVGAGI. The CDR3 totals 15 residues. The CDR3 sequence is CASSSGIGTLFLKDF. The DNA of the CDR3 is TGTGCCAGCAGTTCCGGAATTGGGACCCTATTCCTTAAAGACTTC.

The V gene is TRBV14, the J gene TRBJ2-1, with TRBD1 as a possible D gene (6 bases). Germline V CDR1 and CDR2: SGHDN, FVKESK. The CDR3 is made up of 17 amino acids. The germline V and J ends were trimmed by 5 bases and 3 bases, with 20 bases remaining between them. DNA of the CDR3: TGTGCCAGCAGCTTGAACTACCGGGACACCTACTACAATGAGCAGTTCTTC. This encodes CASSLNYRDTYYNEQFF.

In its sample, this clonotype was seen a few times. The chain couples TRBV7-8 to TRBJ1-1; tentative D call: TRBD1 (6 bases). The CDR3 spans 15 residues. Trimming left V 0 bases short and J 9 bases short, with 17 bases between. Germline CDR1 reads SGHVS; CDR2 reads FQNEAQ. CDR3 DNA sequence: TGTGCCAGCAGCTTAGCCGGGACATCCGAACCTAAAGCTTTCTTT. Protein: CASSLAGTSEPKAFF. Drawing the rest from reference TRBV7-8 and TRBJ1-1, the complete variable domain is GAGVSQSPRYKVAKRGQDVALRCDPISGHVSLFWYQQALGQGPEFLTYFQNEAQLDKSGLPSDRFFAERPEGSVSTLKIQRTQQEDSAVYLCASSLAGTSEPKAFFGQGTRLTVV.

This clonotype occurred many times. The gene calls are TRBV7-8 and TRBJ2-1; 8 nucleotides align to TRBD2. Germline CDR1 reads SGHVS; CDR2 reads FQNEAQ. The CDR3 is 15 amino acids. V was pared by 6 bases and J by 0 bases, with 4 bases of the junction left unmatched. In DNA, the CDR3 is TGTGCCAGCAGTCGAAGCGGGAGCTCCTACAATGAGCAGTTCTTC. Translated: CASSRSGSSYNEQFF. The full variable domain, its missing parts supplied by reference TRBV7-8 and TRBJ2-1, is GAGVSQSPRYKVAKRGQDVALRCDPISGHVSLFWYQQALGQGPEFLTYFQNEAQLDKSGLPSDRFFAERPEGSVSTLKIQRTQQEDSAVYLCASSRSGSSYNEQFFGPGTRLTVL.

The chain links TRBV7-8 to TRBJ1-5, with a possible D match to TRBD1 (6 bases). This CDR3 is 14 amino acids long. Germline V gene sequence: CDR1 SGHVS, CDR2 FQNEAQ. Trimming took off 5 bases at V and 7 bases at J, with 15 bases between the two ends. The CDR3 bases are TGTGCCAGCAGCCCCGGGGGGCGAGGGCAGCCCCAGCATTTT. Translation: CASSPGGRGQPQHF.

The CDR3 region has the DNA TGTGCCACCAGCCCGGACAGGGGGCATAGTCGATATGGCTACACCTTC. Its protein product is CATSPDRGHSRYGYTF. The chain has TRBV15 and TRBJ1-2; 11 bases fit TRBD1. CDR3 length: 16 residues. Germline V gene lookup returns CDR1 LNHNV and CDR2 YYDKDF (reference sequence). V lost 5 bases, J lost 5 bases, and 10 bases stayed unmatched. The variable domain in full, with the rest retrieved from reference TRBV15 and TRBJ1-2, is DAMVIQNPRYQVTQFGKPVTLSCSQTLNHNVMYWYQQKSSQAPKLLFHYYDKDFNNEADTPDNFQSRRPNTSFCFLDIRSPGLGDTAMYLCATSPDRGHSRYGYTFGSGTRLTVV.

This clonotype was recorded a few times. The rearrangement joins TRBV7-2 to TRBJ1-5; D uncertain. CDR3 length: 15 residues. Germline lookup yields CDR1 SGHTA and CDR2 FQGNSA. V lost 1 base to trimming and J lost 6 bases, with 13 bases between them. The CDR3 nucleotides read TGTGCCAGCAGCTTAGGGCCACAGTTGGGTCAGCCCCAGCATTTT. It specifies CASSLGPQLGQPQHF. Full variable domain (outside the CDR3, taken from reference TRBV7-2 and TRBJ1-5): GAGVSQSPSNKVTEKGKDVELRCDPISGHTALYWYRQSLGQGLEFLIYFQGNSAPDKSGLPSDRFSAERTGGSVSTLTIQRTQQEDSAVYLCASSLGPQLGQPQHFGDGTRLSIL.